This TCR beta chain was found in a study of T-cell reconstitution after alpha-beta-depleted transplantation in children (dated by TCRdb to about 2016). With regard to the full study: Using TCR repertoire profiling, the study followed T-cell immune reconstitution in a quantitative way in children after TCRalphabeta/CD19-depleted allogeneic hematopoietic cell transplantation. Summary of the overall study and its limitations: The apparently early recovery of alphabetaT-cell counts about two months after transplant reportedly depended on only several hundred rapidly expanded clones that came from non-depleted graft cells. Hyperexpanded clone frequencies declined over subsequent months; after one year, T-cell counts and TCRbeta diversity were mostly attributed to newly produced T cells. In some patients, the high TCRbeta diversity seen at day 60 was put down to recipient T cells and intrathymic progenitors that had survived conditioning.

The meaning of the sample's treatment or condition label: allogeneic hematopoietic cell transplantation with graft depleted of TCRalphabeta T cells and CD19 B cells. The children who served as transplant recipients had been given grafts of TCRalphabeta/CD19-depleted allogeneic hematopoietic cells. Including cysteine and phenylalanine, the CDR3 has 16 amino acids. The only DNA kept is the CDR3, 48 bases in frame from the first base. For CDR1 and CDR2, the germline V gene lists SGHTA and FQGTGA. V loses 5 bases at its end and J loses 3 bases; junction bases beyond the gene matches: 11. Concerning this clonotype: Its recognized antigen is unknown. The input lacks base qualities; no much larger clone sits a single base away.

Library preparation employed PCR. Sequencing used an Illumina HiSeq 2500. To normalize quantification of the TCRbeta repertoire, the TCR libraries were built with molecular barcoding that relied on unique molecular identifiers. TCRdb reanalyzed the raw reads on its own, using fastp at Q25 for trimming and MiXCR for clone calling, and kept in-frame beta chains. Each CDR3 protein gets just one entry, which takes the most common genes and DNA from the rows behind it. The sample table records fewer than 700,000 distinct CDR3 sequences; 10% to 15% of these occur just once. 2% to 2.5% of the sample is held by the ten biggest clonotypes.

The receptor's source is a male patient younger than 18 who had a stem cell transplant for acute myeloid leukemia, so the T cells may come from the graft donor. Recombination connected TRBV7-3 to TRBJ2-3, and 7 junctional nucleotides match TRBD2. The sample was PBMCs, mostly from graft donor cells, taken 360 days after TCRalphabeta/CD19-depleted stem cell transplant. For the CDR3, the sequence is CASSPGLAVATDTQYF. In nucleotide form, the sequence is TGTGCCAGCAGCCCGGGGCTAGCGGTAGCTACAGATACGCAGTATTTT.